This is a list of T cell receptor beta chains from one sample in a study of blood T cell repertoires in COVID-19. Repertoires were generated with immunoSEQ multiplex PCR, while TCRdb's copy carries only in-frame clones and drops some. Of around 40,000 clones in the sample, around 90% were seen once. The sample taken for sequencing was peripheral blood. The receptors were sampled from a man in his fifties or sixties with active COVID-19. CDR3s include the opening cysteine and the closing phenylalanine or tryptophan. Fields, in order: D gene, clone size, V gene, J gene, CDR3 DNA, CDR3 protein. A D gene is named only where the DNA matches it firmly. Not every row has a clone size; where given, it reads once, few, many or a size class.

>TRBD1|-|TRBV4-3|TRBJ1-5
TGCGCCAGCAGCCAAGATTGGACAGGGGGTAATCAGCCCCAGCATTTT
CASSQDWTGGNQPQHF
>TRBD1|-|TRBV6-5|TRBJ1-1
TGTGCCAGCACCGGACAGGGAGGCGTGAACACTGAAGCTTTCTTT
CASTGQGGVNTEAFF
>TRBD1|-|TRBV27|TRBJ2-5
TGTGCCAGCAGCCTAGGCCCGGGGACAGGAGAGACCCAGTACTTC
CASSLGPGTGETQYF
>-|-|TRBV9|TRBJ2-6
TGTGCCAGCAGTCATCCTACAACAGGGCCGAACTCTGGGGCCAACGTCCTGACTTTC
CASSHPTTGPNSGANVLTF
>TRBD1|-|TRBV2|TRBJ1-5
TGTGCCAGCACAGGGGGCGCGGGGGGGCGGCCCCAGCATTTT
CASTGGAGGRPQHF
>-|-|TRBV2|TRBJ1-1
TGTGCCAGCAACTGGGACTACTCGGGTGGCACTGAAGCTTTCTTT
CASNWDYSGGTEAFF
>TRBD2|-|TRBV27|TRBJ2-2
TGTGCCAGCAGTTCCGTCTCTAGCGGGAGAGTCCCCGGGGAGCTGTTTTTT
CASSSVSSGRVPGELFF
>-|once|TRBV5-6|TRBJ2-7
TGTGCCAGCAGCACGACAGGTGCCTACGAGCAGTACTTC
CASSTTGAYEQYF
>-|-|TRBV5-1|TRBJ2-6
TGCGCCAGCAGCTTGGAGAGAGCTGGGGCCAACGTCCTGACTTTC
CASSLERAGANVLTF
>-|once|TRBV6-6|TRBJ2-1
TGTGCCAGCAGTTACTCCCGGGGAGAGTCCTACAATGAGCAGTTCTTC
CASSYSRGESYNEQFF
>TRBD1|-|TRBV9|TRBJ1-2
TGTGCCAGCAGCGTAGAGTCACAGGGGGGCTATGGCTACACCTTC
CASSVESQGGYGYTF
>TRBD1|-|TRBV6-5|TRBJ1-6
TGTGCCAGCAGGTACGGGACAGGGAGTTCACCCCTCCACTTT
CASRYGTGSSPLHF
>TRBD2|once|TRBV5-8|TRBJ2-1
TGTGCCAGCAGCTCGGGAGGCTACAATGAGCAGTTCTTC
CASSSGGYNEQFF
>-|-|TRBV2|TRBJ2-1
TGTGCCAGCAGCCCTCCCGGGGTGCAGTTCTTC
CASSPPGVQFF
>TRBD1|-|TRBV5-4|TRBJ1-4
TGTGCCAGCAGCTCAGGGGGCACAACTAATGAAAAACTGTTTTTT
CASSSGGTTNEKLFF
>TRBD2|-|TRBV11-3|TRBJ2-1
TGTGCCAGCAGGGGAAGCGGGAGTTCCTACAATGAGCAGTTCTTC
CASRGSGSSYNEQFF
>TRBD1|-|TRBV11-3|TRBJ2-7
TGTGCCAGCAGCTTAGTGGGGACAGAGTCCTACGAGCAGTACTTC
CASSLVGTESYEQYF